The clone carrying this T cell receptor (beta chain) was seen a few times. CDR3 length: 13 residues. Germline CDR1 reads SGHTS; CDR2 reads YDEGEE. Trimming left V 2 bases short and J 3 bases short, with 9 bases between. This table comes from immunoSEQ multiplex PCR, and its TCRdb copy is limited to in-frame clones, with some not included. The table records approximately 64,000 clones, approximately 78% of them present only once. These data are taken from a study of glioma-infiltrating T cells after dendritic cell vaccination. The TCR originated in a human donor with glioblastoma. The chain links TRBV5-8 to TRBJ2-7; no clear D gene. The sequencing here drew on blood, taken before dendritic cell vaccination. The CDR3 spells CASSFGHSYEQYF. The CDR3 nucleotides are TGTGCCAGCAGCTTTGGGCACAGCTACGAGCAGTACTTC.